One sample yielded the 26 T cell receptor beta chains listed below, sequenced in a study of T cells in tuberculosis. Time point denoted: new active TB diagnosis, blood taken before or within 7 days of starting treatment. Data came from immunoSEQ multiplex PCR; TCRdb stores just in-frame clones and leaves some out. The data show approximately 53,000 clones, around 96% seen once. Source: PBMCs, taken at tuberculosis diagnosis. The receptor source for this set is an adult with tuberculosis.

The chain couples TRBV7-8 to TRBJ2-1, with D possibly TRBD2 on 5 matching bases. Per the germline V gene, CDR1 is SGHVS and CDR2 is FQNEAQ. This CDR3 is built from 15 residues. The V gene lost 1 base and the J gene lost 10 bases, with 17 bases spanning the gap. The CDR3 is CASSLVVDYNTEQFF. The CDR3 nucleotides are TGTGCCAGCAGCTTAGTTGTTGACTACAACACAGAGCAGTTCTTC.

The chain couples TRBV11-2 to TRBJ1-5; a possible D gene is TRBD1 (6 bases). V lost 4 bases to trimming and J lost 3 bases, with 10 bases between them. The CDR3 extends over 14 amino acids. From germline, CDR1 is SGHAT and CDR2 FQNNGV. As DNA, the CDR3 is TGTGCCAGCAGCTCAACAGGGATCAATCAGCCCCAGCATTTT. Protein product: CASSSTGINQPQHF.

The chain uses TRBV27 and TRBJ1-4, with unresolved D. The CDR3 runs 13 residues. V lost 4 bases, J lost 4 bases, and 7 bases lay in between. Germline assignment: CDR1 MNHEY and CDR2 SMNVEV (reference sequence). This CDR3 reads CASSSQLNEKLFF. The CDR3 coding sequence is TGTGCCAGCAGTTCGCAACTTAATGAAAAACTGTTTTTT.

The J gene is TRBJ2-3, the V gene TRBV19; TRBD1 matches 9 bases. The V segment lost 5 bases and the J segment 3 bases; nucleotides outside the gene matches: 9. The CDR3 extends over 16 amino acids. Germline assignment: CDR1 LNHDA and CDR2 SQIVND (reference sequence). CDR3 bases: TGTGCCAGTAGTTACCGGGGACAGGGAGCGACAGATACGCAGTATTTT. It yields the protein CASSYRGQGATDTQYF.

The V and J genes are TRBV28 and TRBJ1-2; 11 nucleotides match TRBD1. Germline loops: CDR1 MDHEN, CDR2 SYDVKM. The CDR3 extends over 16 amino acids. The V gene end was trimmed by 6 bases and the J gene end by 1 base; junction bases not matched to a gene: 7. CDR3 amino acids: CASRPGQGVLNYGYTF. The CDR3 DNA is TGTGCCAGCAGGCCGGGACAGGGGGTTCTTAACTATGGCTACACCTTC.

The J gene is TRBJ2-7, the V gene TRBV30; 10 bases agree with TRBD1. V gave up 2 bases and J gave up 6 bases; unmatched junction bases: 7. Germline V gene data show CDR1 as GTSNPN and CDR2 as SVGIG (reference sequence). This CDR3 is 14 amino acids long. This chain's CDR3 is CAWSSGTGASEQYF. The CDR3 region has the DNA TGTGCCTGGAGTTCCGGGACAGGGGCATCCGAGCAGTACTTC.

The chain is built from TRBV18 and TRBJ2-7, with 7 nucleotides matching TRBD1. The CDR3 spans 15 residues. The V gene end was trimmed by 1 base and the J gene end by 2 bases; junction bases not matched to a gene: 5. Germline V gene sequence: CDR1 KGHSH, CDR2 LQKENI. CDR3 nucleotide sequence: TGTGCCAGCTCACCACGATTTACAGGGGCCTACGAGCAGTACTTC. Amino acid sequence: CASSPRFTGAYEQYF.

The V gene is TRBV30, the J gene TRBJ1-2; 12 bases line up with TRBD1. The germline gives CDR1 GTSNPN, CDR2 SVGIG (reference sequence). V lost 7 bases and J lost 6; bases outside the gene matches: 15. This CDR3 is 16 amino acids long. The CDR3 here is CAYQGQGALGLHGYTF. DNA for the CDR3: TGTGCCTACCAGGGACAGGGGGCTCTCGGGCTCCATGGCTACACCTTC.

This clone showed up just once. The gene calls are TRBV5-6 and TRBJ2-1; D is undetermined. Per germline, CDR1 SGHDT and CDR2 YYEEEE. V gave up 4 bases and J gave up 6 bases, with 29 bases separating them. The CDR3 spans 19 residues. DNA of the CDR3: TGTGCCAGCAGCCGCCGTTTACGAGACTCGAGAGTGGCGTTCAATGAGCAGTTCTTC. Translation gives CASSRRLRDSRVAFNEQFF.

The CDR3 bases are TGCGCCAGCAGCCAAGATCTCCAGGGTATCACTGAAGCTTTCTTT. Its protein product is CASSQDLQGITEAFF. V is TRBV4-3 and J is TRBJ1-1, with D possibly TRBD1 on 5 matching bases. This CDR3 spans 15 amino acids. Trimming removed 0 bases at V and 4 bases at J, with 12 bases between. CDR1 LGHNA and CDR2 YSLEER come from the germline V gene.

The V call is TRBV30, the J call TRBJ2-7, with D unresolved. There are 13 residues in the CDR3. Germline CDR1 reads GTSNPN; CDR2 reads SVGIG (reference sequence). V dropped 0 bases and J dropped 6 bases, with 12 bases sitting between them. CDR3 in DNA: TGTGCCTGGAGTGTACGGCTAGAAGGCGAGCAGTACTTC. Encoded protein: CAWSVRLEGEQYF.

The V gene is TRBV28, the J gene TRBJ2-6, with D perhaps TRBD1 (6 bases). Germline-derived CDR1 and CDR2 are MDHEN and SYDVKM. Between the trimmed V and J ends, which lost 6 bases and 1 base, there was a span of 19 bases. The CDR3 has 18 amino acids. CDR3 amino acids: CASRAEDRFFSGANVLTF. DNA for the CDR3: TGTGCCAGCAGAGCTGAGGACAGATTTTTTTCTGGGGCCAACGTCCTGACTTTC.

The chain combines TRBV5-1 with TRBJ2-7; 7 bases agree with TRBD2. CDR3 length equals 13 residues. J lost 7 bases, V lost 2 bases, and 6 bases had no gene match. Germline-derived CDR1 and CDR2 are SGHRS and YFSETQ. The CDR3 sequence is CASSFGGSREQYF. The CDR3 DNA sequence: TGCGCCAGCAGCTTTGGCGGGAGTAGGGAGCAGTACTTC.

The rearrangement links TRBV4-1 to TRBJ1-2; 9 bases are a match to TRBD1. The V and J ends lost 1 base and 7 bases, in that order; junction bases with no gene match: 16. Per the germline V gene, CDR1 is MGHRA and CDR2 is YSYEKL. There are 18 residues in the CDR3. CDR3 in amino acids: CASSQGPLLMGQGGGYTF. The CDR3, as DNA: TGCGCCAGCAGCCAAGGACCACTCCTTATGGGACAGGGAGGTGGCTACACCTTC.

The genes are TRBV29-1 and TRBJ1-2; tentatively, D is TRBD1 (6 bases). This CDR3 spans 13 amino acids. V was clipped by 4 bases and J by 6 bases, with 15 bases between them. Germline V gene data show CDR1 as SQVTM and CDR2 as ANQGSEA. DNA of the CDR3: TGCAGCGTTGGGACAGTGCTGGCTGATGGCTACACCTTC. Protein product: CSVGTVLADGYTF.

The V call is TRBV6-6, the J call TRBJ2-1; 8 nucleotides agree with TRBD1. The V gene end was trimmed by 1 base and the J gene end by 9 bases; junction bases not matched to a gene: 5. Germline V gives CDR1 MNHNY, CDR2 SVGAGI (reference sequence). The CDR3 extends over 14 amino acids. The chain's CDR3 is CASSYLGTGSEQFF. CDR3 DNA sequence: TGTGCCAGCAGTTACTTGGGGACAGGATCTGAGCAGTTCTTC.

The rearrangement joins TRBV7-9 to TRBJ1-5; TRBD1 matches at 7 bases. This CDR3 spans 14 amino acids. V dropped 2 bases and J dropped 3; count of bases not matched to a gene: 1. CDR1 is SEHNR and CDR2 is FQNEAQ in the germline V gene (reference sequence). CDR3 amino acids: CASSLQGVNQPQHF. Written as DNA, the CDR3 is TGTGCCAGCAGCTTACAGGGGGTCAATCAGCCCCAGCATTTT.

This chain uses TRBV20-1 with TRBJ2-7, with D possibly being TRBD1 (5 bases). The germline CDR1 and CDR2 sequences are DFQATT and SNEGSKA (reference sequence). V dropped 3 bases and J dropped 3 bases, with 6 bases sitting between them. The CDR3 has 11 amino acids. CDR3 loop: CSASTGYEQYF. The CDR3 nucleotides are TGCAGTGCTAGTACAGGCTACGAGCAGTACTTC.

The chain recombines TRBV7-3 with TRBJ2-1; TRBD1 matches at 7 bases. J lost 6 bases, V lost 2 bases, and 4 bases had no gene match. This CDR3 comprises 14 residues. Germline V CDR1 and CDR2: SGHTA, FQGTGA. The CDR3 nucleotides are TGTGCCAGCAGCTTAGAGGGGGCGAGCAATGAGCAGTTCTTC. This encodes CASSLEGASNEQFF.

This sequence joins TRBV10-3 and TRBJ1-3; possible D gene TRBD1, 6 bases. V was pared by 9 bases and J by 2 bases, with 11 bases between. The CDR3 sequence is 13 residues long. The germline V gene encodes CDR1 ENHRY and CDR2 SYGVKD. The CDR3 nucleotides read TGTGCCATTGGACAGCTAGCTGGAAACACCATATATTTT. Its protein is CAIGQLAGNTIYF.

The chain combines TRBV27 with TRBJ1-6, with 8 nucleotides matching TRBD1. The CDR3 contains 14 residues. The germline V gene encodes CDR1 MNHEY and CDR2 SMNVEV (reference sequence). With V trimmed by 6 bases and J by 9 bases, 7 bases remained unmatched. The CDR3 DNA is TGTGCCAGCAGCTACCGGACAGGGCGTTCACCCCTCCACTTT. Protein: CASSYRTGRSPLHF.

This chain links TRBV7-2 with TRBJ1-5; weak D call: TRBD1 (6 bases). Between the trimmed V and J ends, which lost 2 bases and 4 bases, there was a span of 9 bases. Per germline, CDR1 SGHTA and CDR2 FQGNSA. This CDR3 comprises 14 residues. CDR3 coding DNA: TGTGCCAGCAGCTTACGACAGGAAAATCAGCCCCAGCATTTT. Translating it yields CASSLRQENQPQHF.

The genes are TRBV7-9 and TRBJ1-1; no definite D call. CDR1 is SEHNR and CDR2 is FQNEAQ in the germline V gene (reference sequence). There are 15 residues in the CDR3. V lost 4 bases and J 1 base, leaving 13 bases between the germline ends. CDR3 residues: CASSSREGPNTEAFF. In DNA form, the CDR3 reads TGTGCCAGCAGCTCGAGGGAGGGCCCGAACACTGAAGCTTTCTTT.

This clone showed up just once. V is TRBV5-4 and J is TRBJ2-1; D gene ambiguous. V was clipped by 4 bases and J by 7 bases, with 9 bases between them. The CDR3 has 12 amino acids. Germline V gene sequence: CDR1 SGHNT, CDR2 YYREEE (reference sequence). The CDR3 loop is CASSTASNEQFF. The CDR3 DNA sequence: TGTGCCAGCAGCACCGCCAGTAATGAGCAGTTCTTC. Using reference TRBV5-4 and TRBJ2-1 for the parts outside the CDR3, the full variable domain is ETGVTQSPTHLIKTRGQQVTLRCSSQSGHNTVSWYQQALGQGPQFIFQYYREEENGRGNFPPRFSGLQFPNYSSELNVNALELDDSALYLCASSTASNEQFFGPGTRLTVL.

This chain links TRBV6-1 with TRBJ1-1; D ambiguous. Trimming pared 5 bases from V and 3 bases from J, leaving 10 bases between. This CDR3 spans 13 amino acids. Germline V lookup: CDR1 MNHNS, CDR2 SASEGT. CDR3 sequence reads: CASSFREDTEAFF. The DNA of the CDR3 is TGTGCCAGCAGTTTTCGGGAGGACACTGAAGCTTTCTTT.

This clone was seen a single time. The chain uses TRBV28 and TRBJ2-4; D is perhaps TRBD1 (5 bases). Trimming took 6 bases from V and 0 from J, leaving 12 bases between them. The CDR3 length is 15 residues. CDR1 and CDR2 from the germline V gene are MDHEN and SYDVKM. CDR3 sequence reads: CASRRADRAKNIQYF. The CDR3 bases are TGTGCCAGCAGACGTGCCGACAGAGCCAAAAACATTCAGTACTTC.